Listed here are 15 T cell receptor beta chains from one sample, sequenced in a study of T cells in women clearing cervical HPV infection. The protocol was immunoSEQ multiplex PCR, while the TCRdb copy is restricted to in-frame clones and leaves out a portion. The sample data list roughly 30,000 clones. Material: blood buffy coat. All receptors derive from a woman between 18 and 70 years old with a cervical HPV16 infection that either progressed to CIN3+ or cleared (not recorded which).

Comments on this clone: The CDR3 end falls 3 residues outside the read, so it is completed with the germline J gene. The rearrangement links TRBV6-4 to TRBJ2-1; TRBD1 matches at 10 bases. This CDR3 is built from 14 residues. V was clipped by 2 bases and J by 7 bases; unmatched bases: 2. Germline V lookup: CDR1 MRHNA, CDR2 SNTAGT. Partial CDR3 DNA: TGTGCCAGCAGTGACGGACAGGGGGGAAATGAG. Translation gives CASSDGQGGNE. The complete CDR3 protein is CASSDGQGGNEQFF.

A word on this clone: The sequence runs out 3 residues before the end of the CDR3; the remainder is reconstructed from the germline J gene. The chain has TRBV18 and TRBJ1-1, with D possibly matching TRBD1 (6 bases). Trimming removed 5 bases at V and 1 base at J, with 11 bases between. The germline V gene has CDR1 KGHSH and CDR2 LQKENI. This CDR3 comprises 14 residues. The CDR3 sequence: CASSGTGQNTEAFF. The CDR3 DNA, read in part, is TGTGCCAGCTCAGGCACAGGGCAGAACACTGAA.

Notes on this clone: Read data end 3 residues before the CDR3 end; the end is taken from the germline J gene. The gene calls are TRBV5-1 and TRBJ2-1; D is possibly TRBD2 (5 bases). V lost 2 bases and J 0 bases, leaving 18 bases between the germline ends. Germline assignment: CDR1 SGHRS and CDR2 YFSETQ. This CDR3 has 18 residues. CDR3 bases read: TGCGCCAGCAGCTTACGCCCGCTCACTAGTGGCTCCTACAATGAG. It encodes CASSLRPLTSGSYNE. Given in full, the CDR3 is CASSLRPLTSGSYNEQFF. Supplemented by reference TRBV5-1 and TRBJ2-1, the full variable domain reads KAGVTQTPRYLIKTRGQQVTLSCSPISGHRSVSWYQQTPGQGLQFLFEYFSETQRNKGNFPGRFSGRQFSNSRSEMNVSTLELGDSALYLCASSLRPLTSGSYNEQFFGPGTRLTVL.

In regard to this clone: The read terminates 3 residues before the CDR3 end, so the remaining end is supplied by the germline J gene. The genes are TRBV12-3 or TRBV12-4 and TRBJ2-7, with 9 bases identical to TRBD1. The CDR3 consists of 13 residues. J lost 3 bases, V lost 5 bases, and 2 bases had no gene match. The CDR3 sequence is CASSAGQGYEQYF. The CDR3 bases that were read are TGTGCCAGCAGTGCGGGACAGGGCTACGAG.

Details on this clone: The missing CDR3 end, 3 residues past where the read stops, is filled in from the germline J gene. This sequence joins TRBV20-1 and TRBJ2-3; D might be TRBD2 (6 bases). Trimming left V 1 base short and J 2 bases short, with 16 bases between. The CDR3 runs 16 residues. Per germline, CDR1 DFQATT and CDR2 SNEGSKA (reference sequence). The chain's CDR3 is CSARGRASSYTDTQYF. Partial CDR3 DNA: TGCAGTGCTAGAGGGAGGGCTAGCAGCTACACAGATACG.

To note about this clone: The read ends 3 residues early relative to the CDR3; the germline J gene fills the gap. This sequence joins TRBV4-1 and TRBJ2-3; 8 positions match TRBD2. The germline V gene encodes CDR1 MGHRA and CDR2 YSYEKL. Trimming cost V 5 bases and J 0 bases; bases outside gene matches: 1. The CDR3 is made up of 14 amino acids. CDR3 sequence reads: CASSVAGSTDTQYF. The sequenced CDR3 bases are TGCGCCAGCAGCGTAGCGGGGAGCACAGATACG.

Comment on this clone: The CDR3 extends 3 residues past the end of the read, so its final part is completed from the germline J gene. V gene TRBV5-1 combines with J gene TRBJ2-7; no clear D. The CDR3 is 12 residues long. Germline V gives CDR1 SGHRS, CDR2 YFSETQ. V lost 2 bases and J 2 bases, leaving 5 bases between the germline ends. The CDR3 spells CASSLPAYEQYF. The CDR3 bases that were read are TGCGCCAGCAGCTTACCAGCCTACGAG.

A note on this clone: With the read ending 3 residues before the CDR3 end, the germline J gene is used to fill in that end. V gene TRBV30 combines with J gene TRBJ1-1; D remains unclear. The CDR3 is 12 amino acids. The V and J ends lost 4 bases and 1 base respectively, with 7 bases between them. CDR1 GTSNPN and CDR2 SVGIG come from the germline V gene (reference sequence). CDR3 bases read: TGTGCCTGGACGGAGGGGAACACTGAA. Its protein product is CAWTEGNTE. The whole CDR3 sequence is CAWTEGNTEAFF.

Comment on this clone: The read comes to an end 3 residues before the CDR3 does, leaving the germline J gene to fill in the end. V gene TRBV7-3 combines with J gene TRBJ2-5; TRBD2 might be the D (5 bases). Per the germline V gene, CDR1 is SGHTA and CDR2 is FQGTGA. V was clipped by 0 bases and J by 5 bases, with 10 bases between them. This CDR3 has 14 amino acids. The CDR3 loop is CASSLTGSGETQYF. Incomplete CDR3 DNA: TGTGCCAGCAGCTTAACAGGGAGCGGTGAGACC.

Concerning this clone itself: The sequenced fragment ends 3 residues before the CDR3 boundary, so the rest is inferred from the germline J gene. The rearrangement joins TRBV5-1 to TRBJ2-3, with TRBD2 matching 9 bases. CDR1 is SGHRS and CDR2 is YFSETQ in the germline V gene. This CDR3 has 20 amino acids. Unmatched junction bases numbered 17, after V lost 0 bases and J lost 3 bases. CDR3 sequence: CASSLAVPIIAGAGTDTQYF. The DNA read from the CDR3 is TGCGCCAGCAGCTTGGCGGTCCCAATTATAGCGGGAGCCGGGACAGATACG.

As concerns this clone: The sequence runs out 3 residues before the end of the CDR3; the remainder is reconstructed from the germline J gene. This chain links TRBV7-2 with TRBJ2-7, with 8 bases that match TRBD1. This CDR3 is built from 14 residues. Germline CDR1 and CDR2: SGHTA and FQGNSA. The V segment lost 0 bases and the J segment 4 bases; nucleotides outside the gene matches: 2. The CDR3 spells CASSLAGQEYEQYF. The CDR3 DNA, read in part, is TGTGCCAGCAGCTTAGCGGGACAGGAATACGAG.

With respect to this clone: The DNA ends 3 residues before the CDR3 does, and the rest of the CDR3 is filled in from the germline J gene. V usage is TRBV5-4 and J usage is TRBJ2-1; D is possibly TRBD1 (7 bases). The length of the CDR3 is 15 residues. The V and J ends lost 3 bases and 2 bases respectively, with 12 bases between them. Germline assignment: CDR1 SGHNT and CDR2 YYREEE (reference sequence). CDR3 residues: CASSSRRGAYNEQFF. The covered CDR3 bases are TGTGCCAGCAGCTCCCGCAGGGGGGCCTACAATGAG.

As to this clone: The read falls 3 residues short of the CDR3 end, and the missing part is taken from the germline J gene. The chain is built from TRBV20-1 and TRBJ2-1; D unresolved. This CDR3 has 13 amino acids. Trimming cost V 6 bases and J 6 bases, with 15 bases left between them. The germline gives CDR1 DFQATT, CDR2 SNEGSKA (reference sequence). CDR3 protein: CSAGRALGNEQFF. The sequenced CDR3 bases are TGCAGTGCGGGTAGGGCCCTCGGCAATGAG.

To note about this clone: Read coverage stops 3 residues before the CDR3 terminus; the germline J gene supplies the remainder. The V call is TRBV5-1, the J call TRBJ2-5; 10 bases fit TRBD2. CDR1 and CDR2 from the germline V gene are SGHRS and YFSETQ. The CDR3 spans 15 residues. V shed 9 bases, J shed 1 base, and the junction held 9 bases outside the gene matches. CDR3: CATKAGGPGQETQYF. The CDR3 DNA, read in part, is TGCGCCACCAAAGCGGGAGGGCCGGGCCAAGAGACC.

Considering frequency, this clone is large. The missing CDR3 end, 3 residues past where the read stops, is filled in from the germline J gene. This chain joins TRBV2 and TRBJ1-4, with TRBD1 matching 7 bases. The CDR3 runs 16 residues. V lost 5 bases, J lost 5 bases, and 11 bases stayed unmatched. Germline-derived CDR1 and CDR2 are SNHLY and FYNNEI. This CDR3 reads CASSWIIGDSNEKLFF. CDR3 DNA (partial): TGTGCCAGCAGTTGGATAATAGGGGACAGCAATGAAAAA.